Listed below are T cell receptor beta chains from one sample, sequenced in a study of blood T cell repertoires in COVID-19. Here immunoSEQ multiplex PCR was the method, and the copy in TCRdb shows in-frame clones only, minus some. The table has some 240,000 clones, roughly 80% seen once. The specimen sequenced was peripheral blood. The receptors derive from a woman aged 60 to 75 with active or convalescent COVID-19. The CDR3 runs from the conserved cysteine through the conserved F or W. The D gene is left open where the match is weak. Not all rows give a size; the values are once, few, many and, for expanded clones, a class.

J gene: TRBJ2-3
D gene: TRBD2
clone size: NA
V gene: TRBV5-1
CDR3 DNA: TGCGCCATCTCTCTATTAGCGGGGAACACAGATACGCAGTATTTT
CDR3 protein: CAISLLAGNTDTQYF

J gene: TRBJ1-1
D gene: TRBD1
clone size: NA
V gene: TRBV12-3/TRBV12-4
CDR3 DNA: TGTGCCAGCAGCAAAGGACAGGTTACTGAAGCTTTCTTT
CDR3 protein: CASSKGQVTEAFF

J gene: TRBJ1-5
D gene: TRBD1
clone size: NA
V gene: TRBV19
CDR3 DNA: TGTGCCAGTACCGACAGGGGGCATCAGCCCCAGCATTTT
CDR3 protein: CASTDRGHQPQHF

J gene: TRBJ1-4
D gene: TRBD1
clone size: once
V gene: TRBV18
CDR3 DNA: TGTGCCAGCTCACCGGGACAGGGGGATGAAAAACTGTTTTTT
CDR3 protein: CASSPGQGDEKLFF

J gene: TRBJ1-4
D gene: NA
clone size: NA
V gene: TRBV6-2/TRBV6-3
CDR3 DNA: TGTGCCAGCAGTCAGGCCGGGACACCTGAAAAACTGTTTTTT
CDR3 protein: CASSQAGTPEKLFF

J gene: TRBJ1-4
D gene: TRBD1
clone size: NA
V gene: TRBV27
CDR3 DNA: TGTGCCAGCAGGCTGGACAGGGCGCCCGCTTCTAATGAAAAACTGTTTTTT
CDR3 protein: CASRLDRAPASNEKLFF

J gene: TRBJ2-3
D gene: TRBD2
clone size: NA
V gene: TRBV7-3
CDR3 DNA: TGTGCCAGCAGCTTCGGACTAGCGGGGGGAGGAGATACGCAGTATTTT
CDR3 protein: CASSFGLAGGGDTQYF

J gene: TRBJ2-3
D gene: TRBD2
clone size: once
V gene: TRBV7-2
CDR3 DNA: TGTGCCAGCAGCCTGGGACTAGCACCAGATACGCAGTATTTT
CDR3 protein: CASSLGLAPDTQYF

J gene: TRBJ2-2
D gene: NA
clone size: NA
V gene: TRBV27
CDR3 DNA: TGTGCCAGCAGTTTAGGCGGGACCGGGGAGCTGTTTTTT
CDR3 protein: CASSLGGTGELFF

J gene: TRBJ2-3
D gene: NA
clone size: NA
V gene: TRBV6-1
CDR3 DNA: TGTGCCAGCAGTGAATCCTACGGCACAGATACGCAGTATTTT
CDR3 protein: CASSESYGTDTQYF

J gene: TRBJ2-7
D gene: NA
clone size: NA
V gene: TRBV2
CDR3 DNA: TGTGCCAGCAGTCCCCAGGGTCTGTACGAGCAGTACTTC
CDR3 protein: CASSPQGLYEQYF

J gene: TRBJ2-7
D gene: TRBD1
clone size: NA
V gene: TRBV5-1
CDR3 DNA: TGCGCCAGCAGCTGGGACAGGGCTGGCGAGCAGTACTTC
CDR3 protein: CASSWDRAGEQYF

J gene: TRBJ1-5
D gene: NA
clone size: NA
V gene: TRBV9
CDR3 DNA: TGTGCCAGCAGCCCCGCCGGGGGGGGGAATCAGCCCCAGCATTTT
CDR3 protein: CASSPAGGGNQPQHF

J gene: TRBJ2-1
D gene: NA
clone size: NA
V gene: TRBV11-3
CDR3 DNA: TGTGCCAGCAGCTTGGGGAGTTCGAATGAGCAGTTCTTC
CDR3 protein: CASSLGSSNEQFF

J gene: TRBJ2-1
D gene: NA
clone size: NA
V gene: TRBV5-1
CDR3 DNA: TGCGCCAGCAGCTTGCGGTCCCTAGGGAGCTCCTACAATGAGCAGTTCTTC
CDR3 protein: CASSLRSLGSSYNEQFF

J gene: TRBJ1-1
D gene: NA
clone size: NA
V gene: TRBV18
CDR3 DNA: TGTGCCAGCTCACCCGCCACCGGGAGAAACACTGAAGCTTTCTTT
CDR3 protein: CASSPATGRNTEAFF

J gene: TRBJ1-1
D gene: NA
clone size: NA
V gene: TRBV21-1
CDR3 DNA: TGTGCCAGCAGTTCTTCCCTGTGCACTGAAGCTTTCTTT
CDR3 protein: CASSSSLCTEAFF

J gene: TRBJ1-2
D gene: TRBD1
clone size: once
V gene: TRBV19
CDR3 DNA: TGTGCCAGTAGTATCACGCCGGGACAGATCTATGGCTACACCTTC
CDR3 protein: CASSITPGQIYGYTF

J gene: TRBJ1-3
D gene: NA
clone size: NA
V gene: TRBV4-3
CDR3 DNA: TGCGCCAGCAGCCAAGATATAAGGGGTGGTGGAAACACCATATATTTT
CDR3 protein: CASSQDIRGGGNTIYF

J gene: TRBJ2-7
D gene: TRBD2
clone size: NA
V gene: TRBV27
CDR3 DNA: TGTGCCAGCAGTTCCCCGGGAGCGGGGGCCTACGAGCAGTACTTC
CDR3 protein: CASSSPGAGAYEQYF

J gene: TRBJ2-6
D gene: NA
clone size: NA
V gene: TRBV5-4
CDR3 DNA: TGTGCCAGCAGCCCCCGGGTCTCAGGGGCCAACGTCCTGACTTTC
CDR3 protein: CASSPRVSGANVLTF

J gene: TRBJ2-1
D gene: NA
clone size: NA
V gene: TRBV29-1
CDR3 DNA: TGCAGCGCCGCAGGGGGGACATCCTACAATGAGCAGTTCTTC
CDR3 protein: CSAAGGTSYNEQFF

J gene: TRBJ1-2
D gene: NA
clone size: NA
V gene: TRBV6-5
CDR3 DNA: TGTGACAACCAAGGGGAAACGGGCTACACCTTC
CDR3 protein: CDNQGETGYTF

J gene: TRBJ2-1
D gene: TRBD1
clone size: NA
V gene: TRBV12-3/TRBV12-4
CDR3 DNA: TGTGCCAGCAGACAGGGGATCTACAATGAGCAGTTCTTC
CDR3 protein: CASRQGIYNEQFF

J gene: TRBJ1-2
D gene: NA
clone size: NA
V gene: TRBV6-5
CDR3 DNA: TGTGCCAGCAGCCCAATCGGGGAGAGGATCACCTTC
CDR3 protein: CASSPIGERITF

J gene: TRBJ1-2
D gene: NA
clone size: NA
V gene: TRBV9
CDR3 DNA: TGTGCCAGCAGCGTAGGAAGAGGTGGTTTGTATGGCTACACCTTC
CDR3 protein: CASSVGRGGLYGYTF

J gene: TRBJ2-1
D gene: TRBD2
clone size: NA
V gene: TRBV29-1
CDR3 DNA: TGCAGCGTTGAAATCGGGACTAGCGCAAACAATGAGCAGTTCTTC
CDR3 protein: CSVEIGTSANNEQFF

J gene: TRBJ1-5
D gene: NA
clone size: NA
V gene: TRBV30
CDR3 DNA: TGTGCCTGGAGTGCAGGGTCCAATCAGCCCCAGCATTTT
CDR3 protein: CAWSAGSNQPQHF

J gene: TRBJ2-3
D gene: NA
clone size: NA
V gene: TRBV10-3
CDR3 DNA: TGTGCCATCAGCCCGACAGGTCCGCGCGGCACAGATACGCAGTATTTT
CDR3 protein: CAISPTGPRGTDTQYF

J gene: TRBJ1-4
D gene: NA
clone size: NA
V gene: TRBV7-8
CDR3 DNA: TGTGCCAGCAGCTTAGCAAAGGGGCTGGGACTGTTTTTT
CDR3 protein: CASSLAKGLGLFF

J gene: TRBJ1-5
D gene: NA
clone size: NA
V gene: TRBV7-8
CDR3 DNA: TGTGCCAGCAGCTTAGTGACGGGTGAGCAGCCCCAGCATTTT
CDR3 protein: CASSLVTGEQPQHF

J gene: TRBJ2-1
D gene: TRBD2
clone size: NA
V gene: TRBV5-1
CDR3 DNA: TGCGCCAGCAGCCCATGGACTAGCGGGGGATACAATGAGCAGTTCTTC
CDR3 protein: CASSPWTSGGYNEQFF

J gene: TRBJ2-5
D gene: TRBD1
clone size: NA
V gene: TRBV30
CDR3 DNA: TGTGCCTGGAGTGTACGAGGGGGCAGGGGGGAGACCCAGTACTTC
CDR3 protein: CAWSVRGGRGETQYF

J gene: TRBJ2-1
D gene: TRBD2
clone size: NA
V gene: TRBV29-1
CDR3 DNA: TGCAGCGTTGGGGGACTAGCAGATGAGCAGTTCTTC
CDR3 protein: CSVGGLADEQFF